This TCR beta chain was profiled in a study of shared clonotypes between healthy human individuals. Overall study: Donors were a couple of women and a few men aged 18 to 49.

This CDR3 has 14 amino acids. The ends lost 7 bases at V and 4 bases at J; junction bases unmatched: 9. CDR1 and CDR2 (germline): SNHLY, FYNNEI. Healthy and HIV-negative, the adult donors had no recent acute infections or vaccinations. Each subset's genomic DNA was split evenly across several immunoSEQ plates. Assay: immunoSEQ multiplex PCR; the TCRdb copy retains only in-frame clones and omits some. The data show 2 million to 2.5 million clones, over 85% seen once. The J gene is TRBJ1-2, the V gene TRBV2; 7 nucleotides align to TRBD1. The TCR was taken from a man between 18 and 29 years old in good health. Some clones in this sample may be carry-over from other donors' samples. Sequenced sample: naive CD4+ T cells from PBMCs. As for subset: CD45RA+ positively selected. The CDR3 here is CASTWGGQPYGYTF. CDR3 nucleotide sequence: TGTGCCAGCACCTGGGGGGGACAGCCCTATGGCTACACCTTC.